This record looks at one T cell receptor beta chain sequence and its context. Its antigen remains unidentified. Specified time point: newly diagnosed GD, antithyroid drugs for less than 3 months. Following extraction of RNA from PBMCs, that RNA was used to make the TCR library. Arm-PCR with iRepertoire HTBI primers amplified the CDR3 regions for these TCR beta libraries. In TCRdb, the multiplex PCR reads were re-called with MiXCR into one record per CDR3 protein. The table records around 250,000 distinct CDR3 sequences, around 18% of them present only once. The data were obtained in a study of regulatory T cells in long-lasting Graves disease. Findings and limits, study-wide: Preferential use of TRBV28, TRBJ1-2 and TRBJ2-5 was seen in persistent disease.

Per germline, CDR1 KGHSH and CDR2 LQKENI. Trimming took 5 bases from V and 2 from J; bases not matched to a gene: 6. There are 14 residues in the CDR3. These sequences were also reported in another study, on T cells in Graves' hyperthyroidism and ophthalmopathy.

The TCR comes from a woman in her 30s with Graves disease. V gene TRBV18 combines with J gene TRBJ2-7; 7 bases are shared with TRBD1. This specimen consisted of peripheral blood mononuclear cells (PBMCs), obtained at new diagnosis, from a patient treated with antithyroid drugs. The CDR3 DNA sequence: TGTGCCAGCTCAACCGGGACAGCGACCTACGAGCAGTACTTC. Translated, it gives CASSTGTATYEQYF.